The 25 T cell receptor beta chains listed next were all sequenced from one sample in a study of T cell responses to AZD1222 COVID-19 vaccine (dated by TCRdb to the early 2020s). The receptor library was made with the immunoSEQ multiplex PCR assay. TCRdb provides this immuneACCESS table in a form limited to in-frame rearrangements. Some clones are lacking; in checked studies, under half of them reflect an unresolved V gene, and why the rest are absent is not known. In all, the sample holds about 140,000 clones, and about 87% of those were seen once. Together, the top ten hold around 5% of the sample. Reading the label with the study, this specimen's time point is: baseline before first vaccination. Here the sequenced sample was peripheral blood, taken on day 0 of AZD1222 vaccination. The receptor source for this set is an adult in good health.

This chain joins TRBV4-3 and TRBJ1-4; TRBD1 matches 8 bases. This CDR3 has 16 amino acids. With V trimmed by 1 base and J by 5 bases, 6 bases remained unmatched. Germline CDR1 LGHNA, CDR2 YSLEER. The CDR3 nucleotides read TGCGCCAGCAGCCAAGCTGGTCGGACAGGGAATGAAAAACTGTTTTTT. Protein product: CASSQAGRTGNEKLFF.

The rearrangement links TRBV5-1 to TRBJ1-2, with D maybe TRBD1 (5 bases). There are 13 residues in the CDR3. CDR1 and CDR2 from the germline V gene are SGHRS and YFSETQ. V dropped 2 bases and J dropped 4 bases, with 9 bases sitting between them. DNA for the CDR3: TGCGCCAGCAGCTTTAAGGGGTCCTATGGCTACACCTTC. Protein sequence: CASSFKGSYGYTF. The full variable domain, in which reference TRBV5-1 and TRBJ1-2 provide the parts outside the CDR3, is KAGVTQTPRYLIKTRGQQVTLSCSPISGHRSVSWYQQTPGQGLQFLFEYFSETQRNKGNFPGRFSGRQFSNSRSEMNVSTLELGDSALYLCASSFKGSYGYTFGSGTRLTVV.

This clone was recorded once. The CDR3 sequence is CASSLTGKGNEQFF. The CDR3 DNA sequence: TGTGCCAGCAGCTTAACGGGGAAGGGAAATGAGCAGTTCTTC. The V call is TRBV7-2, the J call TRBJ2-1; D may be TRBD2 (5 bases). The CDR3 length is 14 residues. Deletions cut 2 bases from V and 7 bases from J, with 12 bases between. Germline-derived CDR1 and CDR2 are SGHTA and FQGNSA.

The V and J genes are TRBV30 and TRBJ2-7, with D possibly TRBD1 on 5 matching bases. The CDR3 is 13 amino acids. V lost 2 bases and J lost 4, with 12 bases in between. The V gene's germline CDR1 is GTSNPN and CDR2 SVGIG (reference sequence). CDR3 sequence: CAWSPPGRYEQYF. The DNA of the CDR3 is TGTGCCTGGAGTCCCCCAGGGCGATACGAGCAGTACTTC.

The sample holds one count of this clone. The chain couples TRBV6-4 to TRBJ1-6; unclear D gene. V was shortened by 4 bases and J by 7 bases, with 8 bases between the two germline ends. CDR3 size: 13 residues. CDR1 MRHNA and CDR2 SNTAGT come from the germline V gene. The CDR3, as DNA: TGTGCCAGCAGTGTCGGTCCCAATTCACCCCTCCACTTT. Translating it yields CASSVGPNSPLHF.

The rearrangement joins TRBV4-2 to TRBJ1-1; tentatively, D is TRBD1 (6 bases). Germline CDR1 reads LGHNA; CDR2 reads YNFKEQ. This CDR3 region has 15 residues. The V and J ends lost 6 bases and 0 bases respectively, with 14 bases between them. CDR3 sequence (DNA): TGTGCCAGCAGACGGACAGAGAACCTGAACACTGAAGCTTTCTTT. Its protein product is CASRRTENLNTEAFF.

V usage is TRBV6-2 or TRBV6-3 and J usage is TRBJ2-3, with 10 bases that match TRBD2. CDR1 is MNHEY and CDR2 is SVGEGT in the germline V gene. V lost 5 bases, J lost 2 bases, and 7 bases stayed unmatched. This CDR3 comprises 16 residues. The CDR3 sequence: CASSLLAGRFTDTQYF. Written as DNA, the CDR3 is TGTGCCAGCAGTCTACTAGCGGGAAGATTCACAGATACGCAGTATTTT.

This sequence joins TRBV7-2 and TRBJ1-5; weak D call: TRBD1 (5 bases). The V end lost 6 bases, the J end lost 1 base, and 16 bases lay between the germline ends. CDR3 length equals 16 residues. Germline V CDR1 and CDR2: SGHTA, FQGNSA. CDR3 sequence reads: CASSGIGTRSNQPQHF. CDR3 nucleotides: TGTGCCAGCAGTGGTATCGGGACGAGGAGCAATCAGCCCCAGCATTTT.

The rearrangement joins TRBV27 to TRBJ2-3, with TRBD2 identical over 11 bases. The junction had 16 bases not matched to a gene; V was cut back by 3 bases and J by 5 bases. This CDR3 is 19 amino acids long. Germline CDR1 MNHEY, CDR2 SMNVEV (reference sequence). CDR3 in DNA: TGTGCCAGCAGTTTGCGGCGAGCTAGCGGGAGGCTCGAGGGAGATACGCAGTATTTT. This encodes CASSLRRASGRLEGDTQYF.

J is TRBJ2-1 and V is TRBV24-1; no reliable D call. The CDR3 loop spans 16 amino acids. The V end lost 1 base, the J end lost 0 bases, and 9 bases lay between the germline ends. Germline assignment: CDR1 KGHDR and CDR2 SFDVKD. CDR3 amino acids: CATSDLGSHSYNEQFF. The CDR3 DNA reads as TGTGCCACCAGTGATTTAGGTAGCCACTCCTACAATGAGCAGTTCTTC.

The genes are TRBV5-1 and TRBJ1-2; 7 bases match TRBD1. The V segment lost 7 bases and the J segment 4 bases; nucleotides outside the gene matches: 13. Germline CDR1 and CDR2: SGHRS and YFSETQ. This CDR3 spans 15 amino acids. CDR3 protein: CASHLGGGGTYGYTF. In nucleotides, the CDR3 is TGCGCCAGCCATTTGGGAGGGGGCGGAACCTATGGCTACACCTTC.

The chain employs TRBV27 and TRBJ2-7, with D possibly matching TRBD1 (6 bases). The CDR3 is 14 amino acids. V lost 8 bases and J lost 0, with 14 bases in between. Germline V lookup: CDR1 MNHEY, CDR2 SMNVEV (reference sequence). The CDR3 protein is CASARGLDSYEQYF. The CDR3 DNA reads TGTGCCAGCGCGAGGGGGTTAGACTCCTACGAGCAGTACTTC.

Written as DNA, the CDR3 is TGTGCCAGCTCCGACAGGGTGGGCACAGATACGCAGTATTTT. Its translation is CASSDRVGTDTQYF. The genes are TRBV5-8 and TRBJ2-3; 7 nucleotides match TRBD1. CDR1 is SGHTS and CDR2 is YDEGEE in the germline V gene. J gave up 1 base and V 7 bases, and 6 bases lay outside the gene matches. The CDR3 spans 14 residues. Filled out from reference TRBV5-8 and TRBJ2-3, the complete variable domain reads EAGVTQSPTHLIKTRGQQATLRCSPISGHTSVYWYQQALGLGLQFLLWYDEGEERNRGNFPPRFSGRQFPNYSSELNVNALELEDSALYLCASSDRVGTDTQYFGPGTRLTVL.

This clone was detected ten times or more. This chain links TRBV27 with TRBJ1-5; weak D call: TRBD1 (6 bases). This CDR3 has 13 residues. CDR1 MNHEY and CDR2 SMNVEV come from the germline V gene (reference sequence). V lost 5 bases and J lost 3, with 8 bases in between. The CDR3, as DNA: TGTGCCAGCAGTACAGGGTACAATCAGCCCCAGCATTTT. Residues: CASSTGYNQPQHF.

The gene calls are TRBV4-1 and TRBJ1-5; D gene ambiguous. This CDR3 comprises 15 residues. V lost 3 bases to trimming and J lost 0 bases, with 9 bases between them. Germline V gives CDR1 MGHRA, CDR2 YSYEKL. In DNA, the CDR3 is TGCGCCAGCAGCCAGGACCAGTATAGCAATCAGCCCCAGCATTTT. Translated: CASSQDQYSNQPQHF.

The V gene is TRBV27, the J gene TRBJ2-7; D is tentatively TRBD1 or TRBD2 (5 bases each). The ends were cut back, 7 bases at V and 4 bases at J, with 14 bases in the middle. Germline loops: CDR1 MNHEY, CDR2 SMNVEV (reference sequence). This CDR3 has 13 amino acids. The CDR3 DNA reads as TGTGCCAGCAATTCACCCGGGACGTACGAGCAGTACTTC. This encodes CASNSPGTYEQYF.

The gene calls are TRBV11-3 and TRBJ1-1; D call uncertain. Per germline, CDR1 SGHNT and CDR2 YENEEA. V was pared by 1 base and J by 3 bases, with 18 bases between. The CDR3 is 17 amino acids. CDR3 in DNA: TGTGCCAGCAGCTTAGTACTGTTGGAGGGAGTAGACACTGAAGCTTTCTTT. Protein: CASSLVLLEGVDTEAFF.

This clone was detected only a few times. This rearrangement joins TRBV4-3 to TRBJ2-1; D not certain. The CDR3 is 17 residues long. With 0 bases removed from V and 4 bases from J, the gap between germline ends came to 16 bases. Germline-derived CDR1 and CDR2 are LGHNA and YSLEER. The CDR3 protein is CASSQDWSDAFYNEQFF. The CDR3 nucleotides are TGCGCCAGCAGCCAAGATTGGTCCGATGCCTTTTACAATGAGCAGTTCTTC.

This sequence joins TRBV10-3 and TRBJ2-2; D remains unclear. The CDR3 is 14 residues long. V was trimmed by 3 bases and J by 6 bases, leaving 11 bases between them. Germline-derived CDR1 and CDR2 are ENHRY and SYGVKD. The CDR3 loop is CAISDWRSPGELFF. In nucleotides, the CDR3 is TGTGCCATCAGTGATTGGCGGTCACCCGGGGAGCTGTTTTTT.

The chain has TRBV29-1 and TRBJ1-1; TRBD1 is a possible D gene (5 bases). CDR1 SQVTM and CDR2 ANQGSEA come from the germline V gene. The CDR3 is made up of 14 amino acids. Trimming took off 5 bases at V and 3 bases at J, with 16 bases between the two ends. CDR3 sequence (DNA): TGCAGCGTTACCGGACCTCGGGGGGACACTGAAGCTTTCTTT. It translates to CSVTGPRGDTEAFF. Together with reference TRBV29-1 and TRBJ1-1, the CDR3 gives the full variable domain: SAVISQKPSRDICQRGTSLTIQCQVDSQVTMMFWYRQQPGQSLTLIATANQGSEATYESGFVIDKFPISRPNLTFSTLTVSNMSPEDSSIYLCSVTGPRGDTEAFFGQGTRLTVV.

This clone was recorded a few times. V and J are TRBV6-1 and TRBJ1-5; D gene unclear. The CDR3 length is 16 residues. Germline CDR1 is MNHNS and CDR2 is SASEGT. V was trimmed by 0 bases and J by 0 bases, leaving 9 bases between them. In DNA form, the CDR3 reads TGTGCCAGCAGTGAAGCTATAGGGAGTAGCAATCAGCCCCAGCATTTT. It is translated as CASSEAIGSSNQPQHF.

The chain is built from TRBV6-5 and TRBJ2-3, with a weak D call TRBD2 (5 bases). The germline V gene has CDR1 MNHEY and CDR2 SVGAGI. V lost 6 bases and J 2 bases, leaving 15 bases between the germline ends. CDR3 length: 15 amino acids. CDR3 sequence (DNA): TGTGCCAGCAGGACTACCACGTGGCCCACAGATACGCAGTATTTT. It is translated as CASRTTTWPTDTQYF.

V gene TRBV6-5 combines with J gene TRBJ1-2; possible D gene TRBD1, 5 bases. Germline V gives CDR1 MNHEY, CDR2 SVGAGI. CDR3 length: 14 residues. Between the trimmed V and J ends, which lost 2 bases and 4 bases, there was a span of 11 bases. The CDR3 DNA follows: TGTGCCAGCAGTTACGGGCAGGGTGGCTATGGCTACACCTTC. Translated, it gives CASSYGQGGYGYTF.

The count of this clone is one. V and J are TRBV24-1 and TRBJ1-2, with a possible D match to TRBD1 (6 bases). The CDR3 contains 15 residues. Germline lookup yields CDR1 KGHDR and CDR2 SFDVKD. The germline V and J ends were trimmed by 3 bases and 3 bases, with 13 bases remaining between them. DNA for the CDR3: TGTGCCACCAGTGATCACAGGGTCGGGTACTATGGCTACACCTTC. The encoded protein is CATSDHRVGYYGYTF.

The table lists this clone with a count of one. The rearrangement joins TRBV5-4 to TRBJ1-4; 9 nucleotides align to TRBD1. Germline trimming cut 4 bases from V and 6 bases from J; bases unmatched to any gene: 7. This CDR3 has 15 residues. The V gene's germline CDR1 is SGHNT and CDR2 YYREEE (reference sequence). CDR3 residues: CASSTGQGLDEKLFF. For the CDR3, the DNA is TGTGCCAGCAGCACGGGACAGGGATTGGATGAAAAACTGTTTTTT.